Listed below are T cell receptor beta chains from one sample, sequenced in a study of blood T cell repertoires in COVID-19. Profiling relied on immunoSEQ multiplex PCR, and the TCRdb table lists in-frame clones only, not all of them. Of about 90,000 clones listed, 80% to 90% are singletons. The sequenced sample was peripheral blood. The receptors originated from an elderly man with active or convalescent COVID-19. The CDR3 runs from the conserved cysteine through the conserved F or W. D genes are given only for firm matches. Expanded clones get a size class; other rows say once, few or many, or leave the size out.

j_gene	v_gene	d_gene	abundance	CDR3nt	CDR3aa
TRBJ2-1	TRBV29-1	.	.	TGCAGCGTTGAAGTTAGAGGCAATGAGCAGTTCTTC	CSVEVRGNEQFF
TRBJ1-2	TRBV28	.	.	TGTGCCAGCAGTTTAACCCGAGGGTATGGCTACACCTTC	CASSLTRGYGYTF
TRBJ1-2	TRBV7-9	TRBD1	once	TGTGCCAGCAGCGCCCCGGGACAGGATGCTACTAACTATGGCTACACCTTC	CASSAPGQDATNYGYTF
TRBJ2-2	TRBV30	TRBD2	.	TGTGCCTGGACCCCACTAGCGGGTGTTAGCGGGGAGCTGTTTTTT	CAWTPLAGVSGELFF
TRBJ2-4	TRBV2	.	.	TGTGCCAGCAGACAGGGTCTGGCCAAAAACATTCAGTACTTC	CASRQGLAKNIQYF
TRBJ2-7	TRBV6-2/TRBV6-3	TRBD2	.	TGTGCCAGCAGTTACTCGACGGCGGGACTAGAGAGCTTC	CASSYSTAGLESF
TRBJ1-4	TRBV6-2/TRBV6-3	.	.	TGTGCCAGCAGTCAGCGGAACTATGAAAAACTGTTTTTT	CASSQRNYEKLFF
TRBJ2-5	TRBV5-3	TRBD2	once	TGTGCCAGAAGCCCGTGGACTAGCGGGAGTTCTACGGAGACCCAGTACTTC	CARSPWTSGSSTETQYF
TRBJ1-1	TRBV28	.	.	TGTGCCAGCATCAAAAATTGGGGGCTACCTGAAGCTTTCTTT	CASIKNWGLPEAFF
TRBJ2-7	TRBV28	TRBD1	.	TGTGCCAGCAGTTCCCCCGGACAGGGGTTCTACGAGCAGTACTTC	CASSSPGQGFYEQYF